These 15 T cell receptor beta chains were sequenced from one sample in a study of T cells in Graves' hyperthyroidism and ophthalmopathy. The TCR beta CDR3 regions underwent amplification using RNA transcripts as the source. The TCR CDR3 was amplified in a first-round RT-PCR using the HTBI primer set. TCRdb recomputed calls from the multiplex PCR reads with MiXCR, one row per CDR3 protein. The table shows about 360,000 distinct CDR3 sequences, with about 13% occurring only once. Sequencing used blood. Receptor source: a woman aged 18-30 years with Graves' hyperthyroidism.

This clonotype was seen only a few times. The chain has TRBV20-1 and TRBJ2-7; D is possibly TRBD1 (5 bases). This CDR3 is built from 14 residues. The V end lost 2 bases, the J end lost 4 bases, and 15 bases lay between the germline ends. Per germline, CDR1 DFQATT and CDR2 SNEGSKA (reference sequence). This chain's CDR3 is CSARSNRLGYEQYF. CDR3 DNA sequence: TGCAGTGCTAGATCCAACAGGCTGGGATACGAGCAGTACTTC.

This clonotype was seen many times. The chain joins TRBV5-6 to TRBJ1-2; D is unclear. Trimming removed 2 bases from V and 1 base from J, with 0 bases in between. The germline V gene encodes CDR1 SGHDT and CDR2 YYEEEE. The CDR3 extends over 11 amino acids. CDR3 nucleotide sequence: TGTGCCAGCAGCTTTAACTATGGCTACACCTTC. Translating gives CASSFNYGYTF.

This clonotype was seen ten or more times. J is TRBJ2-3 and V is TRBV10-3; TRBD2 is a possible D gene (5 bases). The CDR3 length is 15 residues. The germline V gene has CDR1 ENHRY and CDR2 SYGVKD. V was clipped by 10 bases and J by 2 bases, with 19 bases between them. The CDR3 nucleotides read TGTGCCAACTCAGCGGATCTTAAGAACACAGATACGCAGTATTTT. Protein product: CANSADLKNTDTQYF.

The sample holds many counts of this clonotype. J is TRBJ1-2 and V is TRBV7-9, with TRBD1 as a possible D gene (5 bases). Trimming pared 0 bases from V and 4 bases from J, leaving 15 bases between. CDR3 length equals 16 residues. In germline, CDR1 is SEHNR, CDR2 FQNEAQ (reference sequence). The CDR3 reads CASSLAPGERSYGYTF. The CDR3 nucleotides read TGTGCCAGCAGCTTAGCGCCGGGGGAAAGAAGCTATGGCTACACCTTC.

This clonotype has ten or more counts. CDR3 amino acids: CASSLDPGVSYNEQFF. The CDR3 DNA reads as TGTGCCAGCAGCTTAGATCCGGGGGTCTCCTACAATGAGCAGTTCTTC. The genes are TRBV11-2 and TRBJ2-1; TRBD2 is a possible D gene (6 bases). In germline, CDR1 is SGHAT, CDR2 FQNNGV. Trimming pared 0 bases from V and 0 bases from J, leaving 9 bases between. The CDR3 covers 16 residues.

In its sample, this clonotype was seen many times. The rearrangement uses TRBV20-1 and TRBJ1-2; D uncertain. Germline CDR1 and CDR2: DFQATT and SNEGSKA (reference sequence). The ends were cut back, 1 base at V and 6 bases at J, with 9 bases in the middle. The CDR3 extends over 12 amino acids. The CDR3 loop is CSARGWGDGYTF. The CDR3 DNA reads TGCAGTGCTAGAGGCTGGGGAGATGGCTACACCTTC.

The chain employs TRBV4-3 and TRBJ2-3, with D perhaps TRBD2 (6 bases). Germline V lookup: CDR1 LGHNA, CDR2 YSLEER. The CDR3 covers 14 residues. The V gene lost 4 bases and the J gene lost 7 bases, with 15 bases spanning the gap. CDR3 sequence reads: CASSLEGHNNTQYF. CDR3 in DNA: TGCGCCAGCAGCCTGGAGGGGCACAATAATACGCAGTATTTT.

This clonotype appeared many times. The rearrangement uses TRBV5-6 and TRBJ2-7; possible D gene TRBD1, 5 bases. Trimming stripped 4 bases from V and 5 bases from J, with 16 bases between. The germline CDR1 and CDR2 sequences are SGHDT and YYEEEE. The length of the CDR3 is 14 residues. The CDR3 coding sequence is TGTGCCAGCAGCCAATTTTTCCCGGACAACGAGCAGTACTTC. Translated: CASSQFFPDNEQYF.

The rearrangement links TRBV12-3 or TRBV12-4 to TRBJ1-5; D not certain. V shed 5 bases and J shed 4 bases, with 15 bases lying between them. The CDR3 runs 15 residues. The CDR3 DNA follows: TGTGCCAGCAGTCCAGGACTAGGATCGAATCAGCCCCAGCATTTT. This encodes CASSPGLGSNQPQHF.

This clonotype was seen repeatedly, ten times or more. The chain carries TRBV2 and TRBJ2-7; D call uncertain. The CDR3 loop spans 13 amino acids. Germline V gene lookup returns CDR1 SNHLY and CDR2 FYNNEI. The ends were cut back, 2 bases at V and 9 bases at J, with 14 bases in the middle. CDR3 in amino acids: CASSEMAPGTQYF. CDR3 bases: TGTGCCAGCAGTGAAATGGCCCCAGGTACGCAGTACTTC.

In this sample, this clonotype turned up a few times. The rearrangement links TRBV30 to TRBJ2-6; no definite D call. There are 15 residues in the CDR3. V gave up 3 bases and J gave up 2 bases, with 11 bases separating them. Germline V gene lookup returns CDR1 GTSNPN and CDR2 SVGIG (reference sequence). CDR3: CAWSATSAGANVLTF. CDR3 nucleotide sequence: TGTGCCTGGAGCGCGACTTCTGCTGGGGCCAACGTCCTGACTTTC.

This clonotype showed up just a few times. This chain links TRBV14 with TRBJ2-6; TRBD1 matches 10 bases. This CDR3 is built from 18 residues. Trimming cost V 4 bases and J 0 bases; bases outside gene matches: 6. Germline assignment: CDR1 SGHDN and CDR2 FVKESK. DNA for the CDR3: TGTGCCAGCAGCCTAAGGACAGGGGGGAGCTCTGGGGCCAACGTCCTGACTTTC. Translated: CASSLRTGGSSGANVLTF.

This clonotype was counted ten times or more. J is TRBJ1-2 and V is TRBV20-1, with 9 bases aligning to TRBD1. The CDR3 covers 15 residues. Per the germline V gene, CDR1 is DFQATT and CDR2 is SNEGSKA (reference sequence). The ends lost 0 bases at V and 6 bases at J; junction bases unmatched: 8. The CDR3: CSAREPGQGFDGYTF. The CDR3, as DNA: TGCAGTGCTAGAGAACCGGGACAGGGATTCGATGGCTACACCTTC.

This clonotype came up many times. This chain uses TRBV5-5 with TRBJ1-1; no firm D call. Germline V lookup: CDR1 SGHKS, CDR2 YYEKEE (reference sequence). Deletions cut 5 bases from V and 6 bases from J, with 14 bases between. This CDR3 has 13 residues. CDR3: CASRNGLLPEAFF. CDR3 coding DNA: TGTGCCAGCAGAAATGGCCTGCTCCCTGAAGCTTTCTTT. The variable domain in full, with the rest retrieved from reference TRBV5-5 and TRBJ1-1, is DAGVTQSPTHLIKTRGQQVTLRCSPISGHKSVSWYQQVLGQGPQFIFQYYEKEERGRGNFPDRFSARQFPNYSSELNVNALLLGDSALYLCASRNGLLPEAFFGQGTRLTVV.

This clonotype was counted many times. In DNA form, the CDR3 reads TGCAGTGCTTCCCCCTACACAGGGATCTCCTACGAGCAGTACTTC. Translation: CSASPYTGISYEQYF. V and J are TRBV20-1 and TRBJ2-7; D perhaps matches TRBD1 (6 bases). The germline V gene encodes CDR1 DFQATT and CDR2 SNEGSKA (reference sequence). The CDR3 runs 15 residues. V lost 5 bases and J lost 0, with 17 bases in between.